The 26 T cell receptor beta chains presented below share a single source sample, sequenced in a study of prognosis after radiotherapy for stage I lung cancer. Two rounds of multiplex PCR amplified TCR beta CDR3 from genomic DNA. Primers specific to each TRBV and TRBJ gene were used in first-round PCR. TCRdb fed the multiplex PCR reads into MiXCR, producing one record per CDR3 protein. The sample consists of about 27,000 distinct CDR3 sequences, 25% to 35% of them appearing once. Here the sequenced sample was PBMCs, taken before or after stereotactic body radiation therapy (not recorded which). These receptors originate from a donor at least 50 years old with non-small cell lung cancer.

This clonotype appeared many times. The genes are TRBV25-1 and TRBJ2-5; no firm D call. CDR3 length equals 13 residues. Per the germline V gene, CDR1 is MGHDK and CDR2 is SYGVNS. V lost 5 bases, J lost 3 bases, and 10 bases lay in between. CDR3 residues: CASSKDPEETQYF. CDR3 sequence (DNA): TGTGCCAGCAGTAAGGACCCCGAAGAGACCCAGTACTTC.

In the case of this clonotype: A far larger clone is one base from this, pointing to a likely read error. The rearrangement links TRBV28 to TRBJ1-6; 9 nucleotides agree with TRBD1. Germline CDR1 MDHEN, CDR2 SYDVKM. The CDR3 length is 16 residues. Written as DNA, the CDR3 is TGTGCCAGCAGTACCACCGACAGGGGGTATAATTCAACCCTCCACTTT. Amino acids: CASSTTDRGYNSTLHF.

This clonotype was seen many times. CDR3 in DNA: TGTGCCTGGAAGACGGGGGCAGATACGCAGTATTTT. Its translation is CAWKTGADTQYF. The chain links TRBV30 to TRBJ2-3; possible D gene TRBD2, 6 bases. Trimming shortened V by 4 bases and J by 4 bases, and 9 bases separated the two germline ends. CDR3 length: 12 amino acids. Germline CDR1 reads GTSNPN; CDR2 reads SVGIG (reference sequence). The entire variable domain, with the rest obtained from reference TRBV30 and TRBJ2-3, is as follows: SQTIHQWPATLVQPVGSPLSLECTVEGTSNPNLYWYRQAAGRGLQLLFYSVGIGQISSEVPQNLSASRPQDRQFILSSKKLLLSDSGFYLCAWKTGADTQYFGPGTRLTVL.

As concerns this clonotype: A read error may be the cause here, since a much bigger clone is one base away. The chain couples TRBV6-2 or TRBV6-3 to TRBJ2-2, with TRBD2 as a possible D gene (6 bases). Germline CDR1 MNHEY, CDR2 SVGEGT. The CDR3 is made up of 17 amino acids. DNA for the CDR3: TGTGCCAGCACCGATAAAGGAGGGGCGGTCAACACCTGGGAGCTGTTTTTT. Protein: CASTDKGGAVNTWELFF.

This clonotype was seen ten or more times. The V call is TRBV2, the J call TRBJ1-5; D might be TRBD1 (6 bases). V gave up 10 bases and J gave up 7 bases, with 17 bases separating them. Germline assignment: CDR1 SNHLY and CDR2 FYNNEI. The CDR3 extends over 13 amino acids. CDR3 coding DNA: TGTGCCACCTCCCGGGGGGGCGGACAGCCCCAGCATTTT. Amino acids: CATSRGGGQPQHF.

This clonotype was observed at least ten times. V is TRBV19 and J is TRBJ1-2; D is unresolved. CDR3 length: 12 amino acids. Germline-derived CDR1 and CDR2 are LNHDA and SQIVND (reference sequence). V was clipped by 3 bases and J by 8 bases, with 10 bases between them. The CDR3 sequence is CASSMGRIGYTF. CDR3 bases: TGTGCCAGTAGTATGGGTCGGATAGGCTACACCTTC.

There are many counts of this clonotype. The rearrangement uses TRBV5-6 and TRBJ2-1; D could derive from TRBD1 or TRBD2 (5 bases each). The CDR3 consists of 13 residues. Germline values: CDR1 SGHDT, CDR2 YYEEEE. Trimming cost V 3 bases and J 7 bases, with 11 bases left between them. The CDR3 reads CASSSMRGNEQFF. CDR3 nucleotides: TGTGCCAGCAGCTCCATGAGGGGAAATGAGCAGTTCTTC.

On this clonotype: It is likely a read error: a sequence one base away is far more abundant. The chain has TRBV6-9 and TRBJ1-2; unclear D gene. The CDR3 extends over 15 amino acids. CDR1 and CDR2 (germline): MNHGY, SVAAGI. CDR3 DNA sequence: TGTGCCACCAGTTCCCAACCGGGAGTTAACTATGGCTACACCTTC. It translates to CATSSQPGVNYGYTF.

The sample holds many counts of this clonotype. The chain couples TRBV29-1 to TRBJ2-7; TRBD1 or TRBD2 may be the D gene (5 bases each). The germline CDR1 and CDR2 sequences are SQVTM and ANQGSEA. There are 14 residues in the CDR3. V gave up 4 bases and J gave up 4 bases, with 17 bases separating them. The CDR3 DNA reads TGCAGCGTTGGTTCGGGACCGGAATTTTACGAGCAGTACTTC. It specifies CSVGSGPEFYEQYF.

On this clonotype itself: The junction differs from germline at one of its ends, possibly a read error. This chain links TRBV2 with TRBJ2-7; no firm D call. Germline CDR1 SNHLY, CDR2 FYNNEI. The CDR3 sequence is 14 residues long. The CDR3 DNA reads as TGTGCCGGCAGTCCTACATGGCCCCGCTACGAGCAGTACTTC. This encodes CAGSPTWPRYEQYF.

The CDR3 protein is CASRLRTGSNSGNTIYF. The CDR3 DNA reads TGTGCCAGCAGACTAAGGACAGGCTCCAACTCTGGAAACACCATATATTTT. The genes are TRBV5-6 and TRBJ1-3, with 7 bases lining up with TRBD1. J gave up 0 bases and V 5 bases, and 11 bases lay outside the gene matches. Germline values: CDR1 SGHDT, CDR2 YYEEEE. This CDR3 comprises 17 residues.

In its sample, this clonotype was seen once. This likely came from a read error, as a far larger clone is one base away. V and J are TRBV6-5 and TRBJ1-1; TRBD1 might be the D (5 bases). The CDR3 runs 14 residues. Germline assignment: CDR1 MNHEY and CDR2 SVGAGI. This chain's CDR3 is CAISARRGVTEAFF. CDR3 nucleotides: TGTGCCATCAGTGCCCGGCGAGGGGTCACTGAAGCTTTCTTT.

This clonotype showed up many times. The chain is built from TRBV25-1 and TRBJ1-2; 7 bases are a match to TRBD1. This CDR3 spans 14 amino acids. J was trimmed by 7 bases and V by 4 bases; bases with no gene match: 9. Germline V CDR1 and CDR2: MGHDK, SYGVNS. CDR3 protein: CASSGQDRVLGYTF. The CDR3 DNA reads TGTGCCAGCAGTGGACAAGACAGGGTCCTTGGCTACACCTTC.

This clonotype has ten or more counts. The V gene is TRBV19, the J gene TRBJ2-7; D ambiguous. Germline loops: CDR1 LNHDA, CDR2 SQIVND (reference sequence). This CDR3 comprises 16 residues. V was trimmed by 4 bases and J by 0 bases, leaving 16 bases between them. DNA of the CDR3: TGTGCCAGTAGTACCTCGAGTCCGACGGACTCCTACGAGCAGTACTTC. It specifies CASSTSSPTDSYEQYF.

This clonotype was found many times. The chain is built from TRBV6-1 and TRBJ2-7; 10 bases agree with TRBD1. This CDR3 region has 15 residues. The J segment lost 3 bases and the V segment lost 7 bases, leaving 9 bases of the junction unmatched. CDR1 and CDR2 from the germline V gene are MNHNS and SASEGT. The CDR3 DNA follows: TGTGCCAGCACCCTTCGGACAGGGGGGAACTACGAGCAGTACTTC. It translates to CASTLRTGGNYEQYF.

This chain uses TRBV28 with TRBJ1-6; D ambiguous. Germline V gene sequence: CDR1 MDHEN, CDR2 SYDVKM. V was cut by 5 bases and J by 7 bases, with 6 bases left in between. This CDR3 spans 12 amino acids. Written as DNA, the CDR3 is TGTGCCAGCAGTCCCAACAATTCACCCCTCCACTTT. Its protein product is CASSPNNSPLHF.

CDR3 in DNA: TGTGCCAGCAGCCACAATAGCCGGGCCAAAAATTCACCCCTCCACTTT. It encodes CASSHNSRAKNSPLHF. The chain combines TRBV7-6 with TRBJ1-6, with D unclear. CDR1 is SGHVS and CDR2 is FNYEAQ in the germline V gene. V shed 5 bases and J shed 7 bases, with 18 bases lying between them. This CDR3 has 16 amino acids.

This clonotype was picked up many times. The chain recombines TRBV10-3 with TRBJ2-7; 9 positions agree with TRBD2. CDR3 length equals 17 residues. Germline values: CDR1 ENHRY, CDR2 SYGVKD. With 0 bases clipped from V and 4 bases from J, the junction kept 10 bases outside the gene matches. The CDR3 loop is CAISESLGSGSFYEQYF. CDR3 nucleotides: TGTGCCATCAGTGAGTCGTTGGGTAGCGGGAGTTTTTACGAGCAGTACTTC.

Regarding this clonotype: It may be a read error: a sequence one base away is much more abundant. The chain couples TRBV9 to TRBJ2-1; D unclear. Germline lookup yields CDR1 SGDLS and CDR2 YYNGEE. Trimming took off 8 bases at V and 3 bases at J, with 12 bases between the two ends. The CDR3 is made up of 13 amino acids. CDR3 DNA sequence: TGTGCCAGTCTCACCGGGCACTACAATGAGCAGTTCTTC. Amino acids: CASLTGHYNEQFF.

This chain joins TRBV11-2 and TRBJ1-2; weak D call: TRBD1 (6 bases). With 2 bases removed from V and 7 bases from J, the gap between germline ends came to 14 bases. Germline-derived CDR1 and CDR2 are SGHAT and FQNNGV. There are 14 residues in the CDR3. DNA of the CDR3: TGTGCCAGCAGCTTAAGAAGACAGGATGGTGGCTACACCTTC. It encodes CASSLRRQDGGYTF.

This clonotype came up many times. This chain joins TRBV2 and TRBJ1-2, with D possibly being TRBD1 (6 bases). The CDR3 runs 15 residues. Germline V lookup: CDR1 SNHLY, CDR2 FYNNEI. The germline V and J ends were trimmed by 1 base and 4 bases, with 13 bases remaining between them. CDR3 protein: CASSEDQGLRYGYTF. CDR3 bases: TGTGCCAGCAGTGAAGACCAGGGGCTGCGCTATGGCTACACCTTC.

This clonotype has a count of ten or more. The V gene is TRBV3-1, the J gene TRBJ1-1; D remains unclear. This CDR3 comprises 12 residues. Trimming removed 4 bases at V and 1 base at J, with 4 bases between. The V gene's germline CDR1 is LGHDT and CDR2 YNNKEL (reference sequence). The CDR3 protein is CASSLRNTEAFF. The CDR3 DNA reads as TGTGCCAGCAGCCTAAGGAACACTGAAGCTTTCTTT. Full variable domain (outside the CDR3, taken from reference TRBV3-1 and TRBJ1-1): DTAVSQTPKYLVTQMGNDKSIKCEQNLGHDTMYWYKQDSKKFLKIMFSYNNKELIINETVPNRFSPKSPDKAHLNLHINSLELGDSAVYFCASSLRNTEAFFGQGTRLTVV.

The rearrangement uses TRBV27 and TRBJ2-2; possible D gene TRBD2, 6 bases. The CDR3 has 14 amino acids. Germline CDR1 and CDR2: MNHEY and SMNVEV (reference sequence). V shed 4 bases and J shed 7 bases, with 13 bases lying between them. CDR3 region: CASSWTGVVGELFF. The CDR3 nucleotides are TGTGCCAGCAGTTGGACGGGAGTGGTCGGGGAGCTGTTTTTT.

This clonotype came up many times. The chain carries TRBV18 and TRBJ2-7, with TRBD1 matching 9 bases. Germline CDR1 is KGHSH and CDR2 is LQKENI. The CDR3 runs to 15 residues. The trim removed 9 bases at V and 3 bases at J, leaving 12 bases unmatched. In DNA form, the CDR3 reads TGTGCCAGTTCCACCGGGACAGGGAATCGCTACGAGCAGTACTTC. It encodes CASSTGTGNRYEQYF.

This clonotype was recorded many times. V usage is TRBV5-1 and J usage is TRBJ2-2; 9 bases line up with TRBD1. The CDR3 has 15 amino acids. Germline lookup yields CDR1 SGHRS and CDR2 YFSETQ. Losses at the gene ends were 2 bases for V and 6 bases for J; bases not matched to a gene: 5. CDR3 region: CASSLRTGEAGELFF. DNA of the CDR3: TGCGCCAGCAGCTTAAGGACAGGGGAGGCCGGGGAGCTGTTTTTT.

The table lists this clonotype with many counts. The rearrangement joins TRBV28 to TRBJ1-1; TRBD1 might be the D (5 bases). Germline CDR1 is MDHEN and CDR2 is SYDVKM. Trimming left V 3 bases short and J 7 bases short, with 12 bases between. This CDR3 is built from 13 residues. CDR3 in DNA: TGTGCCAGCAGTTTTTTAGGGGCCGATGAAGCTTTCTTT. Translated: CASSFLGADEAFF.